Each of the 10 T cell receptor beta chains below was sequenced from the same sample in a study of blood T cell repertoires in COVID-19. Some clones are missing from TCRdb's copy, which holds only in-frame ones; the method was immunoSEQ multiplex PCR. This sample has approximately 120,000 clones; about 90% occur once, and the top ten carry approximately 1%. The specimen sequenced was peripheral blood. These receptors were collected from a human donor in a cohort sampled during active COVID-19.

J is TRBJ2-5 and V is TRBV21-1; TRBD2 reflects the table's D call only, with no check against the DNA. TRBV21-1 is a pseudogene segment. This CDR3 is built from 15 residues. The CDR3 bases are TGTGCCAGCCTCCTAGGCGTTCCGCCCCAAGAGACCCAGTACTTC. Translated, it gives CASLLGVPPQETQYF.

CDR3 residues: CASRLRDRGTDTQYF. CDR3 nucleotide sequence: TGTGCCAGTAGACTCCGGGACAGGGGGACAGATACGCAGTATTTT. This chain connects TRBV19 to TRBJ2-3; 11 bases fit TRBD1. J gave up 3 bases and V 6 bases, and 5 bases lay outside the gene matches. Germline-derived CDR1 and CDR2 are LNHDA and SQIVND (reference sequence). The CDR3 sequence is 15 residues long.

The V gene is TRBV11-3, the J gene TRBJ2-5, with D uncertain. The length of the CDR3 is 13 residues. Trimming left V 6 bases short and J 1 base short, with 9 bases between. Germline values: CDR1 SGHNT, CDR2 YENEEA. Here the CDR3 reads CASRPGTQETQYF. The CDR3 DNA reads TGTGCCAGCAGGCCCGGTACCCAAGAGACCCAGTACTTC.

Here the CDR3 DNA reads TGTGCCAGCAGGGGACAGTCCAATCAGCCCCAGCATTTT. Its protein is CASRGQSNQPQHF. J is TRBJ1-5 and V is TRBV2; 7 positions match TRBD1. The CDR3 totals 13 residues. From germline, CDR1 is SNHLY and CDR2 FYNNEI. Losses at the gene ends were 6 bases for V and 3 bases for J; bases not matched to a gene: 2.

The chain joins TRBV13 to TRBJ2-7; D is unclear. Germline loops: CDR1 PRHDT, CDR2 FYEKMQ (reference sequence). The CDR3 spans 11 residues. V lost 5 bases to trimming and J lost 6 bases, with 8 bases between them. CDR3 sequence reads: CASSLSREQYF. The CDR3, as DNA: TGTGCCAGCAGCCTATCTCGCGAGCAGTACTTC. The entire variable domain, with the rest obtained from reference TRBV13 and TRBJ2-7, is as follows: AAGVIQSPRHLIKEKRETATLKCYPIPRHDTVYWYQQGPGQDPQFLISFYEKMQSDKGSIPDRFSAQQFSDYHSELNMSSLELGDSALYFCASSLSREQYFGPGTRLTVT.

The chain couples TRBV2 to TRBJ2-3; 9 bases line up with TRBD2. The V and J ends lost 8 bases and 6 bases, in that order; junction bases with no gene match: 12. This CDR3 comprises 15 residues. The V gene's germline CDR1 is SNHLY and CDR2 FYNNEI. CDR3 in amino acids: CASPQTASGIDTQYF. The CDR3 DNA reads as TGTGCCAGCCCCCAAACGGCTAGCGGGATTGATACGCAGTATTTT.

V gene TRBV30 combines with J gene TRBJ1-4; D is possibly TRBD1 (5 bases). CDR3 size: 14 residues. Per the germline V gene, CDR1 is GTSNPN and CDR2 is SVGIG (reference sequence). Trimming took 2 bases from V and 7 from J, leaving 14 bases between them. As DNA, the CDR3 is TGTGCCTGGAGTCCCCCCCGGGGGGGTGAAAAACTGTTTTTT. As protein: CAWSPPRGGEKLFF. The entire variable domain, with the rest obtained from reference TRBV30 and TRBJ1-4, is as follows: SQTIHQWPATLVQPVGSPLSLECTVEGTSNPNLYWYRQAAGRGLQLLFYSVGIGQISSEVPQNLSASRPQDRQFILSSKKLLLSDSGFYLCAWSPPRGGEKLFFGSGTQLSVL.

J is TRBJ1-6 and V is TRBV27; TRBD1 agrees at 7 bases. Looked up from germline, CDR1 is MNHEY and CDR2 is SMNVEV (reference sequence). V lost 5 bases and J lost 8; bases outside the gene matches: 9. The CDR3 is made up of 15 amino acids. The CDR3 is CASSTRQGRDSPLHF. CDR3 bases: TGTGCCAGCAGTACTCGACAGGGTCGGGATTCACCCCTCCACTTT.

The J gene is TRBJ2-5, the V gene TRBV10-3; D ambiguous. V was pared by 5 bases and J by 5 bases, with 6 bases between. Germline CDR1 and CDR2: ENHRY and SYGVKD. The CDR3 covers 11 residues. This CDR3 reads CAISSGETQYF. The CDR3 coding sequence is TGTGCCATCAGTTCCGGGGAGACCCAGTACTTC.

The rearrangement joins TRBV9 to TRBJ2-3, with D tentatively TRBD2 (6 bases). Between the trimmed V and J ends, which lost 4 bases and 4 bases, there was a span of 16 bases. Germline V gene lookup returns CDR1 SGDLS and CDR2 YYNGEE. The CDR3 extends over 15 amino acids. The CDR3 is CASSLWGREADTQYF. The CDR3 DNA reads TGTGCCAGCAGCCTCTGGGGCAGGGAGGCAGATACGCAGTATTTT.